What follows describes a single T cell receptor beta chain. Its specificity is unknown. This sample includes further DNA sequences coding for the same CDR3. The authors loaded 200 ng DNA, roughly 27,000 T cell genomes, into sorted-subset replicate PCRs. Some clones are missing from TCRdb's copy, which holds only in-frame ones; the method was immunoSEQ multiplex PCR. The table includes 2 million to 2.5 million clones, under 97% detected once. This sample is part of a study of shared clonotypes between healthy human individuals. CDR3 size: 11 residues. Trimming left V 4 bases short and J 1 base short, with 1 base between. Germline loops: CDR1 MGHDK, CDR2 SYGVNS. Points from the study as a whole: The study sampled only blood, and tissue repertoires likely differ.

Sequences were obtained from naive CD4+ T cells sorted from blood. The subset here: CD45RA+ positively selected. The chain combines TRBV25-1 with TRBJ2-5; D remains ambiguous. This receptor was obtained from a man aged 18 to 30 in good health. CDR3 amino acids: CASSGQETQYF. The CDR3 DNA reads TGTGCCAGCAGTGGCCAAGAGACCCAGTACTTC. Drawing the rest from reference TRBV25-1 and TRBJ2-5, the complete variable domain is EADIYQTPRYLVIGTGKKITLECSQTMGHDKMYWYQQDPGMELHLIHYSYGVNSTEKGDLSSESTVSRIRTEHFPLTLESARPSHTSQYLCASSGQETQYFGPGTRLLVL.